Listed below are T cell receptor beta chains from one sample, sequenced in a study of sequential checkpoint blockade in melanoma. The method was immunoSEQ multiplex PCR; TCRdb's version includes in-frame clones alone and lacks a portion of them. Of almost 20,000 clones detected, approximately 80% appear once; the ten largest clones hold just over 50%. Sequencing used CD8+ T cells sorted from blood (inferred from file names), obtained from a patient given nivolumab and ipilimumab in sequence. The receptors shown here come from a human donor with melanoma. The CDR3 runs from the conserved cysteine through the conserved F or W. A D gene is named only where the DNA matches it firmly. Only part of the rows carry a size: once, few, many, or a class if the clone is expanded.

J: TRBJ2-1; size: once; V: TRBV29-1; D: .; CDR3: CSVDVSGYNEQFF; DNA: TGCAGCGTTGATGTATCAGGATACAATGAGCAGTTCTTC
J: TRBJ2-7; size: once; V: TRBV6-5; D: .; CDR3: CASSRTETYEQYF; DNA: TGTGCCAGCAGTCGGACAGAGACCTACGAGCAGTACTTC
J: TRBJ2-7; size: .; V: TRBV2; D: TRBD2; CDR3: CASVAGGSSYEQYF; DNA: TGTGCCAGCGTAGCGGGGGGGAGCTCCTACGAGCAGTACTTC
J: TRBJ1-2; size: .; V: TRBV6-1; D: TRBD1; CDR3: CASSELGTGANYGYTF; DNA: TGTGCCAGCAGTGAACTGGGGACAGGAGCTAACTATGGCTACACCTTC
J: TRBJ2-3; size: once; V: TRBV2; D: .; CDR3: CASSRTGSTDTQYF; DNA: TGTGCCAGCAGTAGGACGGGAAGCACAGATACGCAGTATTTT
J: TRBJ2-7; size: once; V: TRBV10-3; D: .; CDR3: CAISAPGEQYF; DNA: TGTGCCATCAGCGCCCCGGGGGAGCAGTACTTC
J: TRBJ2-7; size: .; V: TRBV19; D: TRBD2; CDR3: CASSIQGLVVHEQYF; DNA: TGTGCCAGTAGTATTCAGGGACTAGTCGTCCACGAGCAGTACTTC
J: TRBJ2-7; size: once; V: TRBV27; D: TRBD1; CDR3: CASRQDRVGYEQYF; DNA: TGTGCCAGCAGACAGGACAGGGTAGGTTACGAGCAGTACTTC
J: TRBJ1-1; size: .; V: TRBV28; D: TRBD1; CDR3: CASSLGQGFTEAFF; DNA: TGTGCCAGCAGTTTGGGACAGGGTTTCACTGAAGCTTTCTTT
J: TRBJ2-1; size: .; V: TRBV5-5; D: .; CDR3: CASSPRHGSYNEQFF; DNA: TGTGCCAGCAGCCCACGACACGGATCATACAATGAGCAGTTCTTC
J: TRBJ1-5; size: .; V: TRBV7-6; D: TRBD1; CDR3: CASSRRQGINQPQHF; DNA: TGTGCCAGCAGCCGTAGACAGGGGATAAATCAGCCCCAGCATTTT
J: TRBJ2-5; size: .; V: TRBV9; D: TRBD2; CDR3: CASSVSGGAETQYF; DNA: TGTGCCAGCAGCGTGAGCGGGGGGGCGGAGACCCAGTACTTC
J: TRBJ1-1; size: .; V: TRBV6-5; D: .; CDR3: CASSYSSILTVPGAFF; DNA: TGTGCCAGCAGTTACTCGAGTATTTTGACGGTCCCGGGAGCTTTCTTT
J: TRBJ1-1; size: .; V: TRBV27; D: TRBD1; CDR3: CASSLQGAYTEAFF; DNA: TGTGCCAGCAGTTTACAGGGGGCGTATACTGAAGCTTTCTTT
J: TRBJ1-6; size: .; V: TRBV4-3; D: .; CDR3: CASTSTLGSPLHF; DNA: TGCGCCAGCACTTCGACATTGGGCTCACCCCTCCACTTT
J: TRBJ2-5; size: .; V: TRBV7-9; D: TRBD2; CDR3: CASSQGLAETQYF; DNA: TGTGCCAGCAGCCAGGGACTAGCCGAGACCCAGTACTTC
J: TRBJ1-5; size: .; V: TRBV28; D: .; CDR3: CASRRGSQPQHF; DNA: TGTGCCAGCAGGCGGGGGAGTCAGCCCCAGCATTTT
J: TRBJ2-3; size: .; V: TRBV10-2; D: TRBD2; CDR3: CATLSDDLAETDTQYF; DNA: TGCGCCACCCTATCCGACGACCTAGCGGAAACAGATACGCAGTATTTT
J: TRBJ2-1; size: .; V: TRBV7-3; D: TRBD2; CDR3: CASSELAGGYNEQFF; DNA: TGTGCCAGCAGCGAACTAGCGGGGGGCTACAATGAGCAGTTCTTC
J: TRBJ1-6; size: .; V: TRBV5-8; D: TRBD1; CDR3: CASSSRQGAKWSYNSPLHF; DNA: TGTGCCAGCAGCTCTAGACAGGGGGCCAAATGGTCCTATAATTCACCCCTCCACTTT
J: TRBJ2-7; size: .; V: TRBV27; D: TRBD1; CDR3: CASSSRTGREQYF; DNA: TGTGCCAGCAGTTCCCGGACAGGGCGGGAGCAGTACTTC
J: TRBJ1-5; size: .; V: TRBV4-2; D: .; CDR3: CASSPKPGQPQHF; DNA: TGTGCCAGCAGCCCAAAGCCGGGACAGCCCCAGCATTTT
J: TRBJ1-1; size: .; V: TRBV4-1; D: .; CDR3: CASSPGQLNTEAFF; DNA: TGCGCCAGCAGCCCAGGACAGCTGAACACTGAAGCTTTCTTT
J: TRBJ2-1; size: .; V: TRBV7-2; D: .; CDR3: CASSLAMGAGAGRYNEQFF; DNA: TGTGCCAGCAGCTTAGCGATGGGGGCGGGGGCCGGTCGATACAATGAGCAGTTCTTC
J: TRBJ2-1; size: .; V: TRBV27; D: .; CDR3: CASGWTVDNEQFF; DNA: TGTGCCAGCGGATGGACAGTCGACAATGAGCAGTTCTTC
J: TRBJ2-3; size: .; V: TRBV4-1; D: .; CDR3: CASSQVHTDTQYF; DNA: TGCGCCAGCAGCCAGGTACACACAGATACGCAGTATTTT
J: TRBJ1-2; size: once; V: TRBV13; D: .; CDR3: CASSLGQPYGYTF; DNA: TGTGCCAGCAGCTTAGGACAGCCCTATGGCTACACCTTC
J: TRBJ1-4; size: few; V: TRBV19; D: .; CDR3: CASSIKGDSTNEKLFF; DNA: TGTGCCAGTAGTATAAAAGGAGACTCAACTAATGAAAAACTGTTTTTT